The rows below give T cell receptor beta chains drawn from one sample of a study of blood T cells in healthy people across ages. One entry per CDR3 protein results from TCRdb running MiXCR on the 5' RACE reads. The sample comprises roughly 900,000 distinct CDR3 sequences, 45% to 50% of which are singletons, and 13% rests with the top ten. The sample taken for sequencing was blood. The source is a man aged 25-45 years in good health. Each CDR3 is given with its conserved first and last residue. A D gene is named only where the DNA matches it firmly. Clone size is not always given. Where it is, it says once, few, many or a class for expanded clones.

j_call | v_call | d_call | clone_size | cdr3_nt | cdr3_aa
TRBJ1-5 | TRBV6-5 | . | few | TGTGCCAGCAGTGCAGGACTGACCCAGCCCCAGCATTTT | CASSAGLTQPQHF
TRBJ2-1 | TRBV29-1 | . | . | TGCAGCGTCTCAACAGGGAAGGGTTCGGGTGAGCAGTTCTTC | CSVSTGKGSGEQFF
TRBJ2-5 | TRBV4-1 | TRBD1 | . | TGCGCCAGCAGCCCAAATAAACTAGGACAGGAAGAGACCCAGTACTTC | CASSPNKLGQEETQYF
TRBJ2-2 | TRBV4-1 | TRBD2 | . | TGCGCCAGCAGCCAACTCAGTAGCGGGGTGAACACCGGGGAGCTGTTTTTT | CASSQLSSGVNTGELFF
TRBJ2-1 | TRBV29-1 | TRBD1 | once | TGCAGCTGGGGACAGTCCTACAATGGGCAGTTCTTC | CSWGQSYNGQFF
TRBJ2-5 | TRBV24-1 | TRBD1 | . | TGTGCCACCAGTGTCACAGGGGGTATAGAGACCCAGTACTTC | CATSVTGGIETQYF
TRBJ2-7 | TRBV20-1 | TRBD2 | . | TGCAGTGCTCAAAAACCCCCTAGCGGGGGGAAGGTGGGCGAGCAGTACTTC | CSAQKPPSGGKVGEQYF
TRBJ2-1 | TRBV20-1 | TRBD2 | . | TGCAGCGCCCCCTTCCAGCGGGGGATCACAAGCTCCTACAATGAGCAGTTCTTC | CSAPFQRGITSSYNEQFF
TRBJ1-5 | TRBV5-1 | . | . | TGCGCCAGCAGCTTGCTGAGTCCCAGGGGTTTCTATCAGCCCCAGCATTTT | CASSLLSPRGFYQPQHF
TRBJ2-7 | TRBV4-3 | TRBD2 | . | TGCGCCAGCAGCCAAGACGGGGGGGGCCCATACAATGAGCAGTACTTC | CASSQDGGGPYNEQYF
TRBJ1-6 | TRBV20-1 | . | few | TGCAGTGCTTCCCGGGACTCAGAGAGCTCCTATAATTCACCCCTCCACTTT | CSASRDSESSYNSPLHF
TRBJ2-7 | TRBV3-1 | TRBD2 | few | TGTGCCAGCAGCCAAGAAGGGAGGACTAGCGGCGAGCAGTACTTC | CASSQEGRTSGEQYF
TRBJ2-5 | TRBV7-6 | . | . | TGTGCCAGCAGCTTAGTTCCCGCAACGGGCGAGACCCAGTACTTC | CASSLVPATGETQYF
TRBJ2-7 | TRBV4-2 | TRBD2 | . | TGTGCCAGCAGCCGAAAAGCGGGGGGTCCGGACGAGCAGTACTTC | CASSRKAGGPDEQYF
TRBJ1-1 | TRBV6-1 | . | . | TGTGCCAGCAGTGAATTGGTGGGGGCTCACACTGAAGCTTTCTTT | CASSELVGAHTEAFF
TRBJ2-3 | TRBV15 | . | . | TGTGCCACCAGCTCCCGTTCCGACCATTTGGATACGCAGTATTTT | CATSSRSDHLDTQYF
TRBJ1-6 | TRBV20-1 | . | . | TGCAGTGCTAGGCCGCCGATTGGTACCCTCCACTTT | CSARPPIGTLHF
TRBJ1-2 | TRBV20-1 | . | few | TGCAGTGCTAGAGTGGTACAGCTGGATTATGGCTACACCTTC | CSARVVQLDYGYTF
TRBJ1-1 | TRBV7-9 | . | few | TGTGCCAGCAGCCCCCGGTCGAACACTGAAGCTTTCTTT | CASSPRSNTEAFF
TRBJ2-1 | TRBV5-1 | . | . | TGCGCCAGCAACCAGGCCCGGTCCTACAATGAGCAGTTCTTC | CASNQARSYNEQFF
TRBJ2-3 | TRBV28 | . | few | TGTGCCAGCAGCCGACAAGGATCCCCCACAGATACGCAGTATTTT | CASSRQGSPTDTQYF
TRBJ1-2 | TRBV12-3/TRBV12-4 | . | . | TGTGCCAGCAGTTGGACAGCTAATTCAGGTGGCTACACCTTC | CASSWTANSGGYTF
TRBJ2-1 | TRBV7-7 | . | . | TGTGCTAGCAGCGACGGCCGATTGTCCTACAATGAGCAGTTCTTC | CASSDGRLSYNEQFF
TRBJ1-2 | TRBV7-2 | . | few | TGTGCCAGCAGCCCCATCGACAGGTCCTATGGCTACACCTTC | CASSPIDRSYGYTF
TRBJ2-5 | TRBV27 | TRBD2 | . | TGTGCCAGCAGTTCCTACACTAGCGGGGAAATGTACCAAGAGACCCAGTACTTC | CASSSYTSGEMYQETQYF
TRBJ2-3 | TRBV6-4 | . | . | TGTGCCAGCAGTGGCATCGTCGGTGATACGCAGTATTTT | CASSGIVGDTQYF
TRBJ1-5 | TRBV7-2 | . | few | TGTGCCAGCAGCTTAGACGGAGTCGGCAATCAGCCCCAGCATTTT | CASSLDGVGNQPQHF
TRBJ2-3 | TRBV20-1 | . | . | TGCAGTGCTAGAGCTGCGGCAGGAGGGGGCGCTTCCACAGATACGCAGTATTTT | CSARAAAGGGASTDTQYF
TRBJ2-1 | TRBV7-8 | TRBD1 | . | TGTGCCAGCAGCGGACCCGGGACAGCTTACAATGAGCAGTTCTTC | CASSGPGTAYNEQFF